This TCR beta chain came from a study of cytotoxic CD8 clonotypes in ibrutinib-treated CLL. Germline assignment: CDR1 MDHEN and CDR2 SYDVKM. The CDR3 runs to 12 residues. Between the trimmed V and J ends, which lost 6 bases and 7 bases, there was a span of 12 bases. Only in-frame clones appear in the TCRdb table, and some are missing; sequencing was by immunoSEQ multiplex PCR. This sample carries 40,000 or so clones, 55% to 75% of them seen once, and the ten largest clones take roughly 9.1%. Sequenced here: PBMCs, sampled at disease progression, from a patient treated with ibrutinib. The chain links TRBV28 to TRBJ1-2; D remains ambiguous. The receptor's source is a human donor with chronic lymphocytic leukemia. The CDR3 DNA follows: TGTGCCAGCAGCTCGGGAATCGTTGGCTACACCTTC. Translating gives CASSSGIVGYTF.